The 17 T cell receptor beta chains given below trace back to one sample, sequenced in a study of OX40 agonist ivuxolimab in advanced cancers. This table comes from immunoSEQ multiplex PCR, and its TCRdb copy is limited to in-frame clones, with some not included. The sample shows about 13,000 clones, about two thirds of them seen only once. Sequenced material: CD4+ or CD8+ T cells sorted from blood, taken in a trial of the OX40 agonist ivuxolimab. Receptors were obtained from an adult with an advanced solid tumor such as melanoma, head and neck, liver or kidney cancer.

The chain uses TRBV19 and TRBJ1-2; TRBD1 matches 8 bases. The V gene's germline CDR1 is LNHDA and CDR2 SQIVND (reference sequence). Trimming removed 6 bases from V and 4 bases from J; junction bases left unmatched: 10. The CDR3 spans 15 residues. Written as DNA, the CDR3 is TGTGCCAGTAGCCCCTCCTCCGGGACAGGCTATGGCTACACCTTC. Protein sequence: CASSPSSGTGYGYTF.

This clone was seen more than once but under ten times. The chain has TRBV28 and TRBJ2-7; possible D gene TRBD1, 5 bases. Per the germline V gene, CDR1 is MDHEN and CDR2 is SYDVKM. V lost 5 bases, J lost 3 bases, and 11 bases lay in between. This CDR3 comprises 13 residues. CDR3 DNA: TGTGCCAGCAGTCCCCTGGACAACTACGAGCAGTACTTC. It encodes CASSPLDNYEQYF.

The chain has TRBV11-2 and TRBJ2-7; the match to TRBD2 covers 7 bases. Germline CDR1 and CDR2: SGHAT and FQNNGV. This CDR3 comprises 16 residues. The trim removed 1 base at V and 0 bases at J, leaving 6 bases unmatched. CDR3 bases: TGTGCCAGCAGCTTAGTTCCTAGCGGCAGCTCCTACGAGCAGTACTTC. Residues: CASSLVPSGSSYEQYF. Drawing the rest from reference TRBV11-2 and TRBJ2-7, the complete variable domain is EAGVAQSPRYKIIEKRQSVAFWCNPISGHATLYWYQQILGQGPKLLIQFQNNGVVDDSQLPKDRFSAERLKGVDSTLKIQPAKLEDSAVYLCASSLVPSGSSYEQYFGPGTRLTVT.

V and J are TRBV28 and TRBJ1-2, with D tentatively TRBD1 (5 bases). Germline CDR1 reads MDHEN; CDR2 reads SYDVKM. This CDR3 contains 15 residues. V dropped 3 bases and J dropped 4 bases, with 15 bases sitting between them. The CDR3, as DNA: TGTGCCAGCAGTTTGAATCGAGCAGGGACCTATGGCTACACCTTC. Translated: CASSLNRAGTYGYTF.

The rearrangement joins TRBV19 to TRBJ2-1, with D perhaps TRBD2 (5 bases). V was clipped by 1 base and J by 6 bases, with 7 bases between them. Germline V gives CDR1 LNHDA, CDR2 SQIVND (reference sequence). The CDR3 contains 13 residues. CDR3 sequence reads: CASSIARGNEQFF. In DNA, the CDR3 is TGTGCCAGTAGTATAGCCCGGGGCAATGAGCAGTTCTTC.

The chain recombines TRBV5-1 with TRBJ2-1; D not certain. Per the germline V gene, CDR1 is SGHRS and CDR2 is YFSETQ. The CDR3 loop spans 18 amino acids. The V end was cut by 1 base, the J end by 4 bases, with 21 bases between. CDR3 nucleotides: TGCGCCAGCAGCTTGAATGGGGTCGGTACTCCACTTTACAATGAGCAGTTCTTC. This gives the protein CASSLNGVGTPLYNEQFF. Based on the CDR3 plus reference TRBV5-1 and TRBJ2-1, the full variable domain is KAGVTQTPRYLIKTRGQQVTLSCSPISGHRSVSWYQQTPGQGLQFLFEYFSETQRNKGNFPGRFSGRQFSNSRSEMNVSTLELGDSALYLCASSLNGVGTPLYNEQFFGPGTRLTVL.

This chain joins TRBV9 and TRBJ2-1; tentatively, D is TRBD2 (6 bases). V lost 3 bases to trimming and J lost 4 bases, with 23 bases between them. From germline, CDR1 is SGDLS and CDR2 YYNGEE. The CDR3 consists of 18 residues. The CDR3 DNA reads as TGTGCCAGCAGCGAGCAGTTTGGCGGGCGGGACCCGTACAATGAGCAGTTCTTC. Translated: CASSEQFGGRDPYNEQFF.

V gene TRBV5-4 combines with J gene TRBJ2-5; 10 bases agree with TRBD2. The J segment lost 0 bases and the V segment lost 3 bases, leaving 14 bases of the junction unmatched. Per germline, CDR1 SGHNT and CDR2 YYREEE (reference sequence). The CDR3 is 19 amino acids. The CDR3 protein is CASSSAEAGLAEHQETQYF. The CDR3 nucleotides are TGTGCCAGCAGCTCGGCCGAGGCAGGACTAGCGGAGCACCAAGAGACCCAGTACTTC.

This clone was seen a single time. The genes are TRBV10-3 and TRBJ2-3; the D gene is possibly TRBD2 (6 bases). CDR3 length: 14 amino acids. Germline V CDR1 and CDR2: ENHRY, SYGVKD. The V end was cut by 6 bases, the J end by 2 bases, with 12 bases between. CDR3 in DNA: TGTGCCATCAGGGGGGGAGACGACACAGATACGCAGTATTTT. This encodes CAIRGGDDTDTQYF.

This clone showed up just a few times. This chain links TRBV19 with TRBJ2-1, with D unresolved. This CDR3 has 15 amino acids. V was shortened by 3 bases and J by 0 bases, with 9 bases between the two germline ends. CDR1 LNHDA and CDR2 SQIVND come from the germline V gene (reference sequence). The CDR3 spells CASSIGVSSYNEQFF. In DNA form, the CDR3 reads TGTGCCAGTAGTATTGGGGTGAGCTCCTACAATGAGCAGTTCTTC.

This clone was found a few times. This chain links TRBV9 with TRBJ2-7; D perhaps matches TRBD2 (5 bases). Germline loops: CDR1 SGDLS, CDR2 YYNGEE. This CDR3 is built from 16 residues. V lost 4 bases to trimming and J lost 2 bases, with 19 bases between them. CDR3 residues: CASSPDSGFGTYEQYF. The CDR3 DNA reads TGTGCCAGCAGCCCGGATTCCGGTTTCGGGACCTACGAGCAGTACTTC.

This clone is termed medium-sized. This chain joins TRBV27 and TRBJ2-7; D is tentatively TRBD1 or TRBD2 (6 bases each). V lost 2 bases and J lost 6, with 14 bases in between. CDR1 is MNHEY and CDR2 is SMNVEV in the germline V gene (reference sequence). This CDR3 is 14 amino acids long. This CDR3 reads CASSLGGPSAEQYF. The CDR3, as DNA: TGTGCCAGCAGTTTAGGGGGGCCGTCGGCCGAGCAGTACTTC.

This clone has only a few counts. This chain links TRBV27 with TRBJ2-5; 8 bases fit TRBD1. With 3 bases clipped from V and 5 bases from J, the junction kept 8 bases outside the gene matches. The CDR3 totals 15 residues. In germline, CDR1 is MNHEY, CDR2 SMNVEV (reference sequence). The CDR3 spells CASSFGQGLWETQYF. Here the CDR3 DNA reads TGTGCCAGCAGTTTCGGACAGGGACTGTGGGAGACCCAGTACTTC.

V usage is TRBV4-3 and J usage is TRBJ2-5; tentatively, D is TRBD1 (5 bases). This CDR3 contains 17 residues. V lost 0 bases, J lost 2 bases, and 16 bases lay in between. Germline V CDR1 and CDR2: LGHNA, YSLEER. CDR3: CASSQDLQDIGQETQYF. In DNA, the CDR3 is TGCGCCAGCAGCCAAGATCTACAGGACATCGGTCAAGAGACCCAGTACTTC.

The chain uses TRBV15 and TRBJ2-7; 9 nucleotides line up with TRBD1. The trim removed 3 bases at V and 7 bases at J, leaving 16 bases unmatched. Germline-derived CDR1 and CDR2 are LNHNV and YYDKDF (reference sequence). This CDR3 is 17 amino acids long. CDR3 sequence (DNA): TGTGCCACCAGCAGCCTTTTAGGACAGGGGTACCGAGGGGAGCAGTACTTC. Protein sequence: CATSSLLGQGYRGEQYF.

V and J are TRBV29-1 and TRBJ2-7; D may correspond to TRBD1 or TRBD2 (6 bases each). The CDR3 contains 15 residues. Between the trimmed V and J ends, which lost 0 bases and 4 bases, there was a span of 16 bases. Per the germline V gene, CDR1 is SQVTM and CDR2 is ANQGSEA. The CDR3 loop is CSVEDVGGFVYEQYF. The CDR3 region has the DNA TGCAGCGTTGAAGATGTAGGGGGGTTCGTGTACGAGCAGTACTTC.

The chain couples TRBV29-1 to TRBJ2-1, with 8 bases lining up with TRBD1. With V trimmed by 6 bases and J by 15 bases, 1 base remained unmatched. CDR3 length: 8 amino acids. CDR1 SQVTM and CDR2 ANQGSEA come from the germline V gene. The CDR3, as DNA: TGCAGCGTGGACAGGGTGTTCTTC. The encoded protein is CSVDRVFF.